The rows below give T cell receptor beta chains drawn from one sample of a study of cytomegalovirus exposure and HLA in healthy donors. Clones were sequenced by immunoSEQ multiplex PCR, and TCRdb holds only the in-frame ones, with some missing. The sample lists about 93,000 clones; over 75% were seen once. The sequenced sample was PBMCs. Source of these receptors: a man aged 25-45 years in good health and CMV-seronegative. The CDR3 runs from the conserved cysteine through the conserved F or W. The order of the fields is J gene, clone size, V gene, D gene, CDR3 length, CDR3 protein, CDR3 DNA. The D gene is left open where the match is weak. Clone sizes are given selectively: once, few, many, or a class where the clone is expanded.

J gene: TRBJ1-1
clone size: once
V gene: TRBV7-9
D gene: NA
CDR3 length: 11
CDR3 protein: CASRLNTEAFF
CDR3 DNA: TGTGCCAGCAGACTAAACACTGAAGCTTTCTTT

J gene: TRBJ2-3
clone size: NA
V gene: TRBV5-5
D gene: NA
CDR3 length: 15
CDR3 protein: CASSLAAWGVDTQYF
CDR3 DNA: TGTGCCAGCAGCCTCGCGGCGTGGGGCGTAGATACGCAGTATTTT

J gene: TRBJ2-5
clone size: once
V gene: TRBV5-1
D gene: NA
CDR3 length: 16
CDR3 protein: CASSLDPPTLGGTQYF
CDR3 DNA: TGCGCCAGCAGCTTGGACCCCCCTACTTTGGGGGGGACCCAGTACTTC

J gene: TRBJ2-1
clone size: few
V gene: TRBV2
D gene: NA
CDR3 length: 10
CDR3 protein: CASGGGEQFF
CDR3 DNA: TGTGCCAGCGGGGGAGGTGAGCAGTTCTTC

J gene: TRBJ2-1
clone size: few
V gene: TRBV7-8
D gene: NA
CDR3 length: 13
CDR3 protein: CASSFTEHNEQFF
CDR3 DNA: TGTGCCAGCAGCTTTACGGAGCACAATGAGCAGTTCTTC

J gene: TRBJ2-2
clone size: few
V gene: TRBV4-1
D gene: TRBD2
CDR3 length: 17
CDR3 protein: CASSQEGGLVRSGELFF
CDR3 DNA: TGCGCCAGCAGCCAAGAAGGGGGACTAGTCAGGAGTGGGGAGCTGTTTTTT

J gene: TRBJ2-7
clone size: NA
V gene: TRBV5-1
D gene: NA
CDR3 length: 14
CDR3 protein: CASSLVEAPYEQYF
CDR3 DNA: TGCGCCAGCAGCTTGGTCGAAGCGCCCTACGAGCAGTACTTC

J gene: TRBJ1-5
clone size: NA
V gene: TRBV4-2
D gene: NA
CDR3 length: 14
CDR3 protein: CASSPEADNQPQHF
CDR3 DNA: TGTGCCAGCAGCCCTGAGGCAGATAATCAGCCCCAGCATTTT

J gene: TRBJ1-2
clone size: NA
V gene: TRBV25-1
D gene: TRBD1
CDR3 length: 12
CDR3 protein: CASSLQGDGYTF
CDR3 DNA: TGTGCCAGCAGTTTACAGGGGGATGGCTACACCTTC

J gene: TRBJ1-4
clone size: few
V gene: TRBV6-5
D gene: NA
CDR3 length: 13
CDR3 protein: CASSYVKGSKLFF
CDR3 DNA: TGTGCCAGCAGTTACGTTAAGGGGTCAAAACTGTTTTTT

J gene: TRBJ2-2
clone size: NA
V gene: TRBV4-3
D gene: TRBD2
CDR3 length: 18
CDR3 protein: CASSRGTSGASNTGELFF
CDR3 DNA: TGCGCCAGCAGCCGCGGGACTAGCGGGGCCTCGAACACCGGGGAGCTGTTTTTT

J gene: TRBJ2-1
clone size: NA
V gene: TRBV12-5
D gene: TRBD2
CDR3 length: 17
CDR3 protein: CASGLENITRGDNEQFF
CDR3 DNA: TGTGCTAGTGGTTTGGAAAACATAACACGGGGGGACAATGAGCAGTTCTTC

J gene: TRBJ1-2
clone size: NA
V gene: TRBV6-1
D gene: TRBD1
CDR3 length: 16
CDR3 protein: CASSELSDRSSLGYTF
CDR3 DNA: TGTGCCAGCAGTGAGCTTTCGGACAGGTCCTCTTTGGGCTACACCTTC

J gene: TRBJ2-5
clone size: NA
V gene: TRBV7-9
D gene: TRBD1
CDR3 length: 12
CDR3 protein: CASRTGVETQYF
CDR3 DNA: TGTGCCAGCAGGACAGGGGTGGAGACCCAGTACTTC